This is a list of T cell receptor beta chains from one sample in a study of blood T cell repertoires in COVID-19. Libraries were prepared by immunoSEQ multiplex PCR; TCRdb keeps only in-frame clonotypes and omits some of them. This sample yields about 160,000 clones, of which roughly nine tenths are seen a single time; approximately 0.5% belongs to the top ten. The sequenced sample consisted of peripheral blood. These receptors were taken from a man aged 50 to 60 with acute or convalescent COVID-19. The CDR3 runs from the conserved cysteine through the conserved F or W. D genes are given only for firm matches. Expanded clones get a size class; other rows say once, few or many, or leave the size out.

j_call,v_call,cdr3_length,clone_size,d_call,cdr3_nt,cdr3_aa
TRBJ2-1,TRBV7-9,10,NA,NA,TGTGCCAGCAGCAACCTGGCGGCGTTCTTC,CASSNLAAFF
TRBJ1-5,TRBV25-1,14,NA,NA,TGTGCCAGCAGCGAGGGAGGGATCCATCAGCCCCAGCATTTT,CASSEGGIHQPQHF
TRBJ2-6,TRBV28,18,NA,TRBD1,TGTGCCAGCAGTCCACCGGGGACAGTAAACTCTGGGGCCAACGTCCTGACTTTC,CASSPPGTVNSGANVLTF
TRBJ2-2,TRBV5-4,15,NA,TRBD2,TGTGCCAGCAGTACCGGGACTAGCTACTCCGGGGAGCTGTTTTTT,CASSTGTSYSGELFF
TRBJ2-3,TRBV11-2,19,NA,NA,TGTGCCAGCAGCTCAGCGAGGGGGGGCGCGGGTTGGGAGATAGATACGCAGTATTTT,CASSSARGGAGWEIDTQYF
TRBJ2-2,TRBV7-3,15,NA,NA,TGTGCCAGCAGCTTAGGGGCGCATCCGGGCGGGGAGCTGTTTTTT,CASSLGAHPGGELFF
TRBJ2-5,TRBV3-1/TRBV3-2,15,NA,TRBD2,TGTGCCAGCAGCCAAGTAACTTTAGGGACTAGGGCCCAGTACTTC,CASSQVTLGTRAQYF
TRBJ2-1,TRBV18,15,NA,TRBD2,TGTGCCAGCTCACCACCGGCGGGAGTACCAGGTGAGCAGTTCTTC,CASSPPAGVPGEQFF
TRBJ1-5,TRBV6-5,13,NA,NA,TGTGCCAGCAGTTTCAGTTTAAATCAGCCCCAGCATTTT,CASSFSLNQPQHF
TRBJ2-1,TRBV7-7,15,NA,TRBD1,TGTGCTAGCAGCTCCGGGACAGGGGGCGAATATGAGCAGTTCTTC,CASSSGTGGEYEQFF
TRBJ1-1,TRBV7-8,15,NA,TRBD1,TGTGCCAGCAGCTTAGGGGACAGGGGGCCCACTGAAGCTTTCTTT,CASSLGDRGPTEAFF
TRBJ1-1,TRBV5-1,14,NA,NA,TGCGCCAGCAGCGACGGAGGAGGGAACACTGAAGCTTTCTTT,CASSDGGGNTEAFF
TRBJ1-1,TRBV28,15,NA,NA,TGTGCCAGCAGTTTAACAGGGAGGGTTTTATTGGAAGCTTTCTTT,CASSLTGRVLLEAFF
TRBJ1-2,TRBV7-8,14,NA,NA,TGTGCCAGCAGCTCCGCTGGGCGGGGGTTAGGCTACACCTTC,CASSSAGRGLGYTF
TRBJ1-6,TRBV10-3,15,NA,TRBD1,TGTGCCATCAGTCAAGACAGGGCGGGAAATTCACCCCTCCACTTT,CAISQDRAGNSPLHF
TRBJ2-7,TRBV11-3,15,NA,TRBD2,TGTGCCAGCAGCTTTGGGGGAGGGCCTTCCTACGAGCAGTACTTC,CASSFGGGPSYEQYF
TRBJ1-3,TRBV9,15,few,NA,TGTGCCAGCAGCGTAGTGGCAGACTCTGGAAACACCATATATTTT,CASSVVADSGNTIYF
TRBJ1-2,TRBV7-2,14,NA,NA,TGTGCCAGCACTACGGGGGGAGTGGTTACGGGCTACACCTTC,CASTTGGVVTGYTF
TRBJ1-6,TRBV18,15,NA,TRBD1,TGTGCCAGCTCCCAAGGACAGGGGGCAAACTCACCCCTCCACTTT,CASSQGQGANSPLHF
TRBJ2-2,TRBV5-1,15,NA,NA,TGCGCCAGCACCACAGGGCGGTCGAACACCGGGGAGCTGTTTTTT,CASTTGRSNTGELFF
TRBJ2-1,TRBV4-1,16,once,NA,TGCGCCAGCAGCCTCCTGCGGGAAATACAGGACAATGAGCAGTTCTTC,CASSLLREIQDNEQFF
TRBJ1-5,TRBV4-2,15,NA,TRBD1,TGTGCCAGCAGCCCCGGGACAGTTAGCAATCAGCCCCAGCATTTT,CASSPGTVSNQPQHF
TRBJ1-2,TRBV7-2,15,once,TRBD1,TGTGCCAGCAGCTTGAATTCCGGGACAGGGATAGGCTACACCTTC,CASSLNSGTGIGYTF
TRBJ1-5,TRBV12-3/TRBV12-4,13,NA,NA,TGTGCCAGCAGTGATAACAGCCTATTACCCCAGCATTTT,CASSDNSLLPQHF
TRBJ1-5,TRBV5-1,15,NA,NA,TGCGCCAGCAGCTTGGTCGGGGGGGGAGTTCAGCCCCAGCATTTT,CASSLVGGGVQPQHF
TRBJ2-3,TRBV18,15,NA,TRBD2,TGTGCCAGCTCACCGGCGGCTAGCGGGCCAGATACGCAGTATTTT,CASSPAASGPDTQYF
TRBJ1-5,TRBV30,14,once,NA,TGTGCCTGGTCCGGACAAAACAAACGTCAGCCCCAGCATTTT,CAWSGQNKRQPQHF
TRBJ2-2,TRBV12-3/TRBV12-4,13,NA,NA,TGTGCCAGCAGTTTGGGAGCTGCCGGGGAGCTGTTTTTT,CASSLGAAGELFF
TRBJ1-2,TRBV5-4,12,few,TRBD1,TGTGCCAGCAGCTTCGACAGGGGCGGCTACACCTTC,CASSFDRGGYTF
TRBJ2-7,TRBV10-3,13,once,NA,TGTGCCATCAGTTCCTCTTCGGGAGTTGAGCAGTACTTC,CAISSSSGVEQYF
TRBJ2-7,TRBV5-1,15,NA,TRBD2,TGCGCCAGCAGCTTCTGGACTAGCAGCGCCTACGAGCAGTACTTC,CASSFWTSSAYEQYF
TRBJ1-2,TRBV18,15,NA,TRBD1,TGTGCCAGCTCAATAGGGACAGGAGCTAACTATGGCTACACCTTC,CASSIGTGANYGYTF
TRBJ1-5,TRBV19,17,NA,TRBD1,TGTGCCAGCTCACCTTCGGGACAGGGGATGGTAGGTCAGCCCCAGCATTTT,CASSPSGQGMVGQPQHF
TRBJ1-6,TRBV5-4,14,NA,NA,TGTGCCAGCAGCTACCGGGAACATAATTCACCCCTCCACTTT,CASSYREHNSPLHF
TRBJ2-5,TRBV20-1,15,NA,TRBD2,TGCAGTGCTAGTCGGCCTAGCGGGGGACAAGAGACCCAGTACTTC,CSASRPSGGQETQYF
TRBJ1-5,TRBV27,21,NA,TRBD1,TGTGCCAGCAGTTTACCACGGGACAGGGGACCTCCCCTAAATAGCAATCAGCCCCAGCATTTT,CASSLPRDRGPPLNSNQPQHF
TRBJ2-2,TRBV6-2/TRBV6-3,16,NA,NA,TGTGCCAGCAGTTACTCGGCGGGGATGGACACCGGGGAGCTGTTTTTT,CASSYSAGMDTGELFF
TRBJ2-2,TRBV29-1,17,NA,TRBD2,TGCAGCGTGATGGGACTAGCGGGAGCATCTTCTCCCGGGGAGCTGTTTTTT,CSVMGLAGASSPGELFF
TRBJ1-5,TRBV28,14,NA,TRBD1,TGTGCCAGCAGTCCGGGGACAGGGAATCAGCCCCAGCATTTT,CASSPGTGNQPQHF
TRBJ1-6,TRBV18,15,few,TRBD1,TGTGCCAGCTCACCGGACAGGGGATATAATTCACCCCTCCACTTT,CASSPDRGYNSPLHF
TRBJ1-2,TRBV28,12,NA,TRBD1,TGTGCCAGCAGGAACAGGGGTGGTGGCTACACCTTC,CASRNRGGGYTF
TRBJ2-7,TRBV20-1,13,once,NA,TGCAGTGCTAGTATCAGGGGTATCCACGAGCAGTACTTC,CSASIRGIHEQYF
TRBJ1-4,TRBV19,14,once,NA,TGTGCCAGTAGTGTTCCGGCAACTAATGAAAAACTGTTTTTT,CASSVPATNEKLFF
TRBJ2-2,TRBV7-2,18,NA,NA,TGTGCCAGCAGCTTGAAATCCTCGACCGCGAGGGTAACCGGGGAGCTGTTTTTT,CASSLKSSTARVTGELFF
TRBJ1-5,TRBV18,14,NA,TRBD1,TGTGCCAGCTCACAAGGACAGGGGGTTCAGCCCCAGCATTTT,CASSQGQGVQPQHF
TRBJ2-7,TRBV7-9,18,NA,TRBD2,TGTGCCAGCAGCTTGGGGACTAGCGGGAGAACTTCGACCTACGAGCAGTACTTC,CASSLGTSGRTSTYEQYF
TRBJ2-7,TRBV10-2,14,NA,NA,TGCGCCAGCAGTGTGTGGGGAGTCTCCTACGAGCAGTACTTC,CASSVWGVSYEQYF